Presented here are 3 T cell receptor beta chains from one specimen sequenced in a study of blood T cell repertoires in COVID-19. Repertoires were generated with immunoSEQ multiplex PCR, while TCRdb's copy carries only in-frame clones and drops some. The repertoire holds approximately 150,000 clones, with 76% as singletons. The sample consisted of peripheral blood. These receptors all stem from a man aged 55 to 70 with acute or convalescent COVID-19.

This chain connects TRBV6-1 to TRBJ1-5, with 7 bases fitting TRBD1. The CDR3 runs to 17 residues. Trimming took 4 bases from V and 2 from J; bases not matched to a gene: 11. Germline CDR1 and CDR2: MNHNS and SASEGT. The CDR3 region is CASSGLGGAQGNQPQHF. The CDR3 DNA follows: TGTGCCAGCAGTGGCTTAGGGGGCGCGCAGGGCAATCAGCCCCAGCATTTT.

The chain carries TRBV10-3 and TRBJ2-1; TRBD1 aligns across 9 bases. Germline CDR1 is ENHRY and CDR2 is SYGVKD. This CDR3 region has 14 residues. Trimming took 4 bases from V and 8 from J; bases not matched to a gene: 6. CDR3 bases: TGTGCCATCAGTGGGGGGACAGGGTTTGATGAGCAGTTCTTC. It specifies CAISGGTGFDEQFF.

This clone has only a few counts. Here the CDR3 DNA reads TGTGCCAGCAGCTTGGAGTGGGGAGACTACGAGCAGTACTTC. This translates into CASSLEWGDYEQYF. This sequence joins TRBV5-6 and TRBJ2-7; a weak D match, TRBD2 (5 bases). CDR1 is SGHDT, CDR2 YYEEEE, per germline. V was cut by 0 bases and J by 3 bases, with 10 bases left in between. CDR3 length: 14 amino acids.